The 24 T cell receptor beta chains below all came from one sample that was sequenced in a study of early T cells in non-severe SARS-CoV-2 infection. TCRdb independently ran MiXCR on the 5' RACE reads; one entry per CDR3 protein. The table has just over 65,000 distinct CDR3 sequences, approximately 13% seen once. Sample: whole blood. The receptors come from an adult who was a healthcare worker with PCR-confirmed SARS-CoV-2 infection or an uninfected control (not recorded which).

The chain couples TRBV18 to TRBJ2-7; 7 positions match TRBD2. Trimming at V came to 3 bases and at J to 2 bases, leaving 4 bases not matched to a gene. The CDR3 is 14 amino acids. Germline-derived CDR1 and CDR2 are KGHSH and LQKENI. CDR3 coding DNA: TGTGCCAGCTCACCGGCTAGCGGAGCCTACGAGCAGTACTTC. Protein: CASSPASGAYEQYF.

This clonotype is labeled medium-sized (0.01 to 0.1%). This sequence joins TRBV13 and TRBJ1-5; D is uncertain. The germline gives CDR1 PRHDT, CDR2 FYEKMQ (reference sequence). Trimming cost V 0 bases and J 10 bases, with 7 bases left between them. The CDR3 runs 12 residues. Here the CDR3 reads CASSLGSSPQHF. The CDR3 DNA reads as TGTGCCAGCAGCTTAGGGTCATCACCCCAGCATTTT.

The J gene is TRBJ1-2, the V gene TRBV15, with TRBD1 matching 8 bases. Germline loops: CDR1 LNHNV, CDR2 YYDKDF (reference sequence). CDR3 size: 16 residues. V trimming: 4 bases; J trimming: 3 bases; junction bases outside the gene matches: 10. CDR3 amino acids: CATSNLDRDFDYGYTF. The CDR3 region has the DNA TGTGCCACCAGCAATTTGGACAGGGACTTCGACTATGGCTACACCTTC.

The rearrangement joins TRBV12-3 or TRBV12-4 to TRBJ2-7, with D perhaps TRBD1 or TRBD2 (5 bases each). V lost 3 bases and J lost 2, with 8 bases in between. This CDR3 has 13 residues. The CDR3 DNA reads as TGTGCCAGCAGTTTGCCGGGACCCTACGAGCAGTACTTC. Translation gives CASSLPGPYEQYF.

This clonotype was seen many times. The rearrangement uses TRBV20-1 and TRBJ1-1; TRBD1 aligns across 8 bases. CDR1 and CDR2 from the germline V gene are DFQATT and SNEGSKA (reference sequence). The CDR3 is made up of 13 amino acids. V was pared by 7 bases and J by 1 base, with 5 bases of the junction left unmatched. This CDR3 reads CSVRGQGNTEAFF. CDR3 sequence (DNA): TGCAGTGTCCGAGGACAGGGGAACACTGAAGCTTTCTTT.

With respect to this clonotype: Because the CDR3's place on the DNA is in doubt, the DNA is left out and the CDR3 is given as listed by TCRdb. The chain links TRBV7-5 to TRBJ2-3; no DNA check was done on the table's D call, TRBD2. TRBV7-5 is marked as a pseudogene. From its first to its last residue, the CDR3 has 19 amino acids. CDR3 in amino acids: CISVSEAPEREKLTDTQYF.

DNA of the CDR3: TGTGCCAGCAGCCCTGAGATGGGCGGAGCCTACAATGAGCAGTTCTTC. Protein: CASSPEMGGAYNEQFF. The rearrangement joins TRBV6-1 to TRBJ2-1; D gene uncertain. Per the germline V gene, CDR1 is MNHNS and CDR2 is SASEGT. The CDR3 runs 16 residues. The ends were cut back, 6 bases at V and 2 bases at J, with 17 bases in the middle.

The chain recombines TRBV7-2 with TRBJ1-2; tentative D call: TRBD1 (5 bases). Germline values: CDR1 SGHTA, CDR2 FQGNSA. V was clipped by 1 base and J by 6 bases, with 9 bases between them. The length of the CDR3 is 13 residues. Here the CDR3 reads CASSLGRADGYTF. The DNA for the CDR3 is TGTGCCAGCAGCTTAGGCAGGGCGGATGGCTACACCTTC.

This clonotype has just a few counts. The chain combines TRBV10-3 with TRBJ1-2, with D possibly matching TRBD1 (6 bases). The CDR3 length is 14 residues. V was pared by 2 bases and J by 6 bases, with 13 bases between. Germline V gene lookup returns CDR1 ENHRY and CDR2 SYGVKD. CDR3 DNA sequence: TGTGCCATCAGTGAGAACGGGGGCCAGGATGGCTACACCTTC. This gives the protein CAISENGGQDGYTF.

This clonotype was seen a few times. The CDR3 reads CASSVADGSQPQHF. CDR3 bases: TGTGCCAGCAGCGTAGCTGACGGGAGTCAGCCCCAGCATTTT. The rearrangement uses TRBV9 and TRBJ1-5; D is uncertain. The germline V gene has CDR1 SGDLS and CDR2 YYNGEE. This CDR3 is built from 14 residues. Deletions cut 0 bases from V and 6 bases from J, with 10 bases between.

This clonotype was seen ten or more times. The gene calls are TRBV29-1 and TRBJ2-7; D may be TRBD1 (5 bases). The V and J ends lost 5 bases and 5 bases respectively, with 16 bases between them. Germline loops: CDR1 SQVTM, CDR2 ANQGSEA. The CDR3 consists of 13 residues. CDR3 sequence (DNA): TGCAGCGTTCGCCGACAGAGTTTGGACGAGCAGTACTTC. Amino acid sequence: CSVRRQSLDEQYF.

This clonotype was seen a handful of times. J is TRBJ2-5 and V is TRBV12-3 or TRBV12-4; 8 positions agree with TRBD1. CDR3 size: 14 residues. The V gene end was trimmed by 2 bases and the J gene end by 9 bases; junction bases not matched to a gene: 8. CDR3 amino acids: CASSLLQDRAAQYF. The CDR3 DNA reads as TGTGCCAGCAGTTTACTACAGGACAGGGCAGCCCAGTACTTC.

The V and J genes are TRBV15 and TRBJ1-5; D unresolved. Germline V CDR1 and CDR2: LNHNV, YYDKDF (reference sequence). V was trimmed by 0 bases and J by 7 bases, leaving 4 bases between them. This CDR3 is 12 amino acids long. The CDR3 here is CATSRDWQPQHF. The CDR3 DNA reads TGTGCCACCAGCAGAGATTGGCAGCCCCAGCATTTT.

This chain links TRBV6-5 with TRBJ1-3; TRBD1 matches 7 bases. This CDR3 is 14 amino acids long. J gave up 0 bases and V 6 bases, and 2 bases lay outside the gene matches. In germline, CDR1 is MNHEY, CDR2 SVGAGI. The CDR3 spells CASRQGNSGNTIYF. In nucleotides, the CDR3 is TGTGCCAGCAGACAGGGGAACTCTGGAAACACCATATATTTT.

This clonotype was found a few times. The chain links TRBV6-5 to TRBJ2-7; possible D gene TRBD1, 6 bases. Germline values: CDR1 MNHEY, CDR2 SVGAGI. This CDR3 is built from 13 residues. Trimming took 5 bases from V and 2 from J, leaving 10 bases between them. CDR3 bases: TGTGCCAGCAGTCGGACAGCTACCTACGAGCAGTACTTC. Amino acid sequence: CASSRTATYEQYF.

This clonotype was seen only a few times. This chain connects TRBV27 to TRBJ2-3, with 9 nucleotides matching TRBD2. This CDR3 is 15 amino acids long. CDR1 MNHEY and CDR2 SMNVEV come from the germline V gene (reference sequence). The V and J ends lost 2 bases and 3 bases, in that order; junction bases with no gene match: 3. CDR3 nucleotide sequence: TGTGCCAGCAGTTTAGGGACTAGCATGACAGATACGCAGTATTTT. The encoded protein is CASSLGTSMTDTQYF.

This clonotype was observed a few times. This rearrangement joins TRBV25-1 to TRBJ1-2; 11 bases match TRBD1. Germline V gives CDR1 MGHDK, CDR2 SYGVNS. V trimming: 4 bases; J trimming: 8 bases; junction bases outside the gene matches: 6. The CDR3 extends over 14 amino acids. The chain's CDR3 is CASSADRGLNGYTF. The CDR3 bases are TGTGCCAGCAGTGCGGACAGGGGGCTCAACGGCTACACCTTC.

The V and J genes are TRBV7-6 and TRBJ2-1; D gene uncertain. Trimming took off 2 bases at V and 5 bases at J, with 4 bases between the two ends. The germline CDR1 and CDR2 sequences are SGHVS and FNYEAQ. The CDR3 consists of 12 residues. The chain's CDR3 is CASSLSNNEQFF. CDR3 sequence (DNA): TGTGCCAGCAGCTTAAGTAACAATGAGCAGTTCTTC.

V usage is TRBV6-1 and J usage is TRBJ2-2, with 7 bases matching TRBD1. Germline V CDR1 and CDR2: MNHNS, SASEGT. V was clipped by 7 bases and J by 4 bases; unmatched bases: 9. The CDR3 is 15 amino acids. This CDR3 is CASKQGQILTGELFF. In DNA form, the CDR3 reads TGTGCCAGCAAGCAGGGACAGATTCTCACCGGGGAGCTGTTTTTT.

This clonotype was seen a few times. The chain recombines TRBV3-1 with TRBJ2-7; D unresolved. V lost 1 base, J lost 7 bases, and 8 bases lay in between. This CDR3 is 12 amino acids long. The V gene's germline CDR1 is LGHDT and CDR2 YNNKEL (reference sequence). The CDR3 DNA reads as TGTGCCAGCAGCCAAGTTGGCGGAGAGCAGTACTTC. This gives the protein CASSQVGGEQYF.

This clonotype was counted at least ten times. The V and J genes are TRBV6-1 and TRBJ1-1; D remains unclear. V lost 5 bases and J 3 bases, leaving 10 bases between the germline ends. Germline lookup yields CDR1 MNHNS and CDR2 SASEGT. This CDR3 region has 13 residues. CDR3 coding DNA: TGTGCCAGCAGTAGGACCTGGGACACTGAAGCTTTCTTT. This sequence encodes CASSRTWDTEAFF.

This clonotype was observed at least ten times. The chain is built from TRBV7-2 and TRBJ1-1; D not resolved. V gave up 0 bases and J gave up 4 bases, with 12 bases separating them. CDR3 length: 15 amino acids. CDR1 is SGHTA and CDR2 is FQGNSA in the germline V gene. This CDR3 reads CASSLARSRGTEAFF. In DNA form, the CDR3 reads TGTGCCAGCAGCTTAGCGAGGTCCCGAGGCACTGAAGCTTTCTTT. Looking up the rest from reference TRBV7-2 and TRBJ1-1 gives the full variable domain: GAGVSQSPSNKVTEKGKDVELRCDPISGHTALYWYRQSLGQGLEFLIYFQGNSAPDKSGLPSDRFSAERTGGSVSTLTIQRTQQEDSAVYLCASSLARSRGTEAFFGQGTRLTVV.

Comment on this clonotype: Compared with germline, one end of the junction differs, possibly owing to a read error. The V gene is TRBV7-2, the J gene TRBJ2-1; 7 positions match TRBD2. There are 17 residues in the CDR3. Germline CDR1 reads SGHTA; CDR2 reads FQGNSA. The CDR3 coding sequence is TGTGCCAGCAGATTAGGGTTAGCGGGCCACCTTAAGGATGAGCAGTTCTTC. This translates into CASRLGLAGHLKDEQFF.

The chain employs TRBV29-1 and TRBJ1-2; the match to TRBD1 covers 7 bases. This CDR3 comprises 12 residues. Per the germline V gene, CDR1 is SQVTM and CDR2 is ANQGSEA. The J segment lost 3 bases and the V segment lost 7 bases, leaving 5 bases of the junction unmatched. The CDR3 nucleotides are TGCAGCGGACGCAGGGGGGACTATGGCTACACCTTC. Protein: CSGRRGDYGYTF.